This T cell receptor (beta chain) was identified during a study of somatic mutations in cytotoxic T cells in rheumatoid arthritis. Findings and limits, study-wide: Clonality of CD8+ T cells, which was compared between rheumatoid arthritis patients and age-matched healthy controls, did not differ significantly. No multiple-comparison adjustment was applied to the slight TRBV07 underrepresentation in rheumatoid arthritis patients.

The CDR3 loop spans 14 amino acids. V lost 4 bases, J lost 3 bases, and 5 bases stayed unmatched. CDR1 and CDR2 from the germline V gene are MDHEN and SYDVKM. This clone was seen a few times. The antigen is undetermined. Original processing notes: Matches to published virus-specific TCRB sequences were rare among patient CD8+ clones larger than 1%. Assay used: immunoSEQ multiplex PCR; TCRdb lists only in-frame clones, some missing. V, J and clone size reflect that table, while D and trimming were determined from the DNA. In the table there are 8,000 to 8,500 clones, 60% to 80% of which are singletons. V is TRBV28 and J is TRBJ2-7; 8 bases fit TRBD1. This receptor was identified in an adult with rheumatoid arthritis. Sample: CD8+ T cells sorted from blood. The CDR3 region has the DNA TGTGCCAGCAGTTATGACAGGGGTGGCTACGAGCAGTACTTC. It codes for CASSYDRGGYEQYF.